Below are 25 T cell receptor beta chains sequenced from a single sample in a study of blood T cell repertoires in COVID-19. Only in-frame clones appear in the TCRdb table, and some are missing; sequencing was by immunoSEQ multiplex PCR. This table has about 83,000 clones, around 84% appearing once. Source material: peripheral blood. Receptors originate from an elderly woman in a cohort sampled during active or convalescent COVID-19.

The rearrangement links TRBV9 to TRBJ2-5; 13 positions match TRBD2. The CDR3 spans 16 residues. The V segment lost 4 bases and the J segment 6 bases; nucleotides outside the gene matches: 9. Germline CDR1 SGDLS, CDR2 YYNGEE. The CDR3 DNA is TGTGCCAGCAGCCCCGGACTAGCGGGAGATGTGAAGACCCAGTACTTC. It translates to CASSPGLAGDVKTQYF.

The rearrangement joins TRBV11-2 to TRBJ2-3; 8 bases line up with TRBD1. Germline CDR1 is SGHAT and CDR2 is FQNNGV. With 5 bases clipped from V and 4 bases from J, the junction kept 8 bases outside the gene matches. This CDR3 is 15 amino acids long. CDR3 protein: CASSRTPGGPDTQYF. In DNA, the CDR3 is TGTGCCAGCAGCCGGACCCCAGGGGGCCCAGATACGCAGTATTTT.

The J gene is TRBJ1-1, the V gene TRBV2; 8 bases fit TRBD1. This CDR3 is built from 14 residues. Germline CDR1 and CDR2: SNHLY and FYNNEI. V lost 6 bases to trimming and J lost 3 bases; unmatched junction nucleotides: 6. The CDR3 DNA reads as TGTGCCAGCAGCCGCCTACAGGGGGACACTGAAGCTTTCTTT. This sequence encodes CASSRLQGDTEAFF.

The V and J genes are TRBV3-1 (or the pseudogene TRBV3-2) and TRBJ2-2, with 11 bases fitting TRBD1. The germline V gene has CDR1 LGHDT and CDR2 YNNKEL (reference sequence). The CDR3 consists of 15 residues. V lost 4 bases, J lost 7 bases, and 5 bases stayed unmatched. The CDR3 here is CASSPGTGGDGELFF. CDR3 DNA: TGTGCCAGCAGCCCCGGGACAGGGGGTGACGGGGAGCTGTTTTTT.

This chain connects TRBV18 to TRBJ2-5; D gene uncertain. The germline V gene has CDR1 KGHSH and CDR2 LQKENI. V was cut by 2 bases and J by 4 bases, with 8 bases left in between. The CDR3 is 13 amino acids. CDR3 residues: CASSPGLGETQYF. The CDR3, as DNA: TGTGCCAGCTCACCAGGGCTGGGAGAGACCCAGTACTTC. Full variable domain (remainder filled in from reference TRBV18 and TRBJ2-5): NAGVMQNPRHLVRRRGQEARLRCSPMKGHSHVYWYRQLPEEGLKFMVYLQKENIIDESGMPKERFSAEFPKEGPSILRIQQVVRGDSAAYFCASSPGLGETQYFGPGTRLLVL.

This sequence joins TRBV7-8 and TRBJ1-1; weak D call: TRBD1 (6 bases). The CDR3 sequence is 15 residues long. Germline V CDR1 and CDR2: SGHVS, FQNEAQ. Trimming left V 4 bases short and J 0 bases short, with 12 bases between. CDR3 loop: CASSSGQSMNTEAFF. The CDR3 bases are TGTGCCAGCAGCTCAGGACAGTCCATGAACACTGAAGCTTTCTTT.

The chain couples TRBV5-1 to TRBJ2-7, with 8 bases aligning to TRBD1. Germline CDR1 reads SGHRS; CDR2 reads YFSETQ. The CDR3 runs to 15 residues. After removal of 2 bases from V and 0 bases from J, the junction contained 4 bases not matched to a gene. CDR3 bases: TGCGCCAGCAGCTTAATGACAGGGGCCTCCTACGAGCAGTACTTC. This gives the protein CASSLMTGASYEQYF.

V is TRBV18 and J is TRBJ2-5, with TRBD2 matching 8 bases. Germline V CDR1 and CDR2: KGHSH, LQKENI. The V segment lost 3 bases and the J segment 0 bases; nucleotides outside the gene matches: 6. The CDR3 runs to 16 residues. CDR3 sequence reads: CASSPRLAQYQETQYF. In nucleotides, the CDR3 is TGTGCCAGCTCACCGCGACTAGCGCAGTACCAAGAGACCCAGTACTTC.

The chain recombines TRBV18 with TRBJ2-7; D perhaps matches TRBD2 (5 bases). Germline V gene sequence: CDR1 KGHSH, CDR2 LQKENI. V was clipped by 0 bases and J by 6 bases, with 9 bases between them. The CDR3 runs to 13 residues. The CDR3 DNA sequence: TGTGCCAGCTCACCACCCGGACTGTCCGAGCAGTACTTC. Translation: CASSPPGLSEQYF.

V gene TRBV24-1 combines with J gene TRBJ2-5, with D possibly TRBD2 on 7 matching bases. Per the germline V gene, CDR1 is KGHDR and CDR2 is SFDVKD. The germline V and J ends were trimmed by 0 bases and 0 bases, with 10 bases remaining between them. The CDR3 has 16 amino acids. CDR3 bases: TGTGCCACCAGTGATTTGAGGGGGGGGTACCAAGAGACCCAGTACTTC. Its protein product is CATSDLRGGYQETQYF.

The V call is TRBV11-1, the J call TRBJ2-2, with 7 bases matching TRBD2. J gave up 4 bases and V 6 bases, and 5 bases lay outside the gene matches. The CDR3 is made up of 14 amino acids. The germline V gene encodes CDR1 SGHAT and CDR2 FQDESV (reference sequence). The CDR3 is CASRRLAVTGELFF. The CDR3 nucleotides read TGTGCCAGCAGGCGACTAGCAGTCACCGGGGAGCTGTTTTTT.

This chain links TRBV7-9 with TRBJ1-6; 7 bases fit TRBD1. The CDR3 has 15 amino acids. Germline CDR1 is SEHNR and CDR2 is FQNEAQ (reference sequence). The trim removed 5 bases at V and 7 bases at J, leaving 8 bases unmatched. The DNA for the CDR3 is TGTGCCAGCAGCCTCAGGCAGGGACAGAATTCACCCCTCCACTTT. This encodes CASSLRQGQNSPLHF.

In its sample, this clone was seen a few times. The chain employs TRBV12-3 or TRBV12-4 and TRBJ1-6; no reliable D call. This CDR3 is 11 amino acids long. V lost 4 bases and J 8 bases, leaving 3 bases between the germline ends. CDR3 region: CASSSDSPLHF. The CDR3 region has the DNA TGTGCCAGCAGTTCCGATTCACCCCTCCACTTT.

CDR3 in DNA: TGTGCCAGCAGCTCAGGCGGGGTCACAGATACGCAGTATTTT. Its translation: CASSSGGVTDTQYF. The chain employs TRBV7-3 and TRBJ2-3, with a possible D match to TRBD2 (6 bases). The CDR3 contains 14 residues. Germline loops: CDR1 SGHTA, CDR2 FQGTGA. V was clipped by 4 bases and J by 2 bases, with 10 bases between them.

The genes are TRBV30 and TRBJ2-2; TRBD2 might be the D (6 bases). The CDR3 is made up of 13 amino acids. Germline V gives CDR1 GTSNPN, CDR2 SVGIG (reference sequence). V was cut by 5 bases and J by 4 bases, with 11 bases left in between. CDR3 nucleotides: TGTGCCTGGTTCGGGAGTGGCACCGGGGAGCTGTTTTTT. Translating it yields CAWFGSGTGELFF. Filled out from reference TRBV30 and TRBJ2-2, the complete variable domain reads SQTIHQWPATLVQPVGSPLSLECTVEGTSNPNLYWYRQAAGRGLQLLFYSVGIGQISSEVPQNLSASRPQDRQFILSSKKLLLSDSGFYLCAWFGSGTGELFFGEGSRLTVL.

The V and J genes are TRBV5-1 and TRBJ1-3; D is possibly TRBD1 (5 bases). CDR1 and CDR2 (germline): SGHRS, YFSETQ. The CDR3 runs 14 residues. V was clipped by 7 bases and J by 4 bases, with 15 bases between them. DNA for the CDR3: TGCGCCAGCCATCACGGGGGGTCAGGAAACACCATATATTTT. This encodes CASHHGGSGNTIYF.

This chain links TRBV30 with TRBJ2-5; 12 bases map to TRBD2. Germline V gene lookup returns CDR1 GTSNPN and CDR2 SVGIG (reference sequence). The CDR3 length is 15 residues. Trimming at V came to 0 bases and at J to 9 bases, leaving 8 bases not matched to a gene. CDR3 DNA: TGTGCCTGGAGTGTACCTAGCGGGGGGGCTAGGGCCCAGTACTTC. It is translated as CAWSVPSGGARAQYF. The full variable domain, completed using reference TRBV30 and TRBJ2-5, is SQTIHQWPATLVQPVGSPLSLECTVEGTSNPNLYWYRQAAGRGLQLLFYSVGIGQISSEVPQNLSASRPQDRQFILSSKKLLLSDSGFYLCAWSVPSGGARAQYFGPGTRLLVL.

The V and J genes are TRBV6-4 and TRBJ2-3; TRBD2 aligns across 11 bases. The CDR3 totals 15 residues. The ends lost 5 bases at V and 4 bases at J; junction bases unmatched: 5. From germline, CDR1 is MRHNA and CDR2 SNTAGT. This chain's CDR3 is CASSILAGEADTQYF. The CDR3 region has the DNA TGTGCCAGCAGTATACTAGCGGGAGAAGCAGATACGCAGTATTTT.

On this clone itself: At one end the junction does not follow the germline gene, possibly because of a read error. The V call is TRBV5-4, the J call TRBJ2-7; 10 positions match TRBD1. Germline V lookup: CDR1 SGHNT, CDR2 YYREEE (reference sequence). This CDR3 has 14 amino acids. CDR3 in amino acids: CASSVSRDRGNRHF. The DNA of the CDR3 is TGTGCCAGCAGCGTCTCCCGGGACAGGGGAAATCGGCACTTC.

The rearrangement links TRBV19 to TRBJ2-7, with 9 bases aligning to TRBD1. The germline CDR1 and CDR2 sequences are LNHDA and SQIVND (reference sequence). V shed 1 base and J 4 bases; nucleotides not matched to a gene: 2. The CDR3 is made up of 14 amino acids. This CDR3 reads CASSIGTGEYEQYV. The CDR3 DNA is TGTGCCAGTAGTATAGGGACAGGGGAATACGAGCAGTACGTC.

The V and J genes are TRBV19 and TRBJ2-2, with a tentative D call TRBD1 (6 bases). V lost 7 bases and J 0 bases, leaving 15 bases between the germline ends. Per the germline V gene, CDR1 is LNHDA and CDR2 is SQIVND (reference sequence). This CDR3 has 16 amino acids. The CDR3 is CASIGPRQANTGELFF. Here the CDR3 DNA reads TGTGCCAGTATCGGTCCGAGACAGGCGAACACCGGGGAGCTGTTTTTT.

The J gene is TRBJ2-1, the V gene TRBV4-1, with 7 bases aligning to TRBD2. The CDR3 extends over 15 amino acids. In germline, CDR1 is MGHRA, CDR2 YSYEKL. The V and J ends lost 3 bases and 2 bases, in that order; junction bases with no gene match: 4. Here the CDR3 DNA reads TGCGCCAGCAGCCAGGAGACTAGCCCCTACAATGAGCAGTTCTTC. It translates to CASSQETSPYNEQFF.

The gene calls are TRBV13 and TRBJ1-1, with a weak D call TRBD1 (6 bases). The length of the CDR3 is 14 residues. V was trimmed by 5 bases and J by 2 bases, leaving 12 bases between them. Germline V gene sequence: CDR1 PRHDT, CDR2 FYEKMQ (reference sequence). As DNA, the CDR3 is TGTGCCAGCAGCGGATTCAGGGGTAACACTGAAGCTTTCTTT. It encodes CASSGFRGNTEAFF.

The V gene is TRBV6-2 or TRBV6-3, the J gene TRBJ1-1; unclear D gene. This CDR3 spans 15 amino acids. Germline CDR1 and CDR2: MNHEY and SVGEGT. V dropped 4 bases and J dropped 3 bases, with 15 bases sitting between them. CDR3 loop: CASSWRALIDTEAFF. The CDR3 DNA reads as TGTGCCAGCAGTTGGCGGGCCCTGATTGACACTGAAGCTTTCTTT.

This clone has more than one count but fewer than ten. The genes are TRBV5-1 and TRBJ1-4; D unresolved. There are 16 residues in the CDR3. V was pared by 4 bases and J by 7 bases, with 20 bases between. The germline gives CDR1 SGHRS, CDR2 YFSETQ. CDR3 loop: CASSPQRSTLGEKLFF. CDR3 in DNA: TGCGCCAGCAGCCCACAGCGGTCGACGTTGGGTGAAAAACTGTTTTTT.